Below are 30 T cell receptor beta chains sequenced from a single sample in a study of T cell repertoires in cytomegalovirus infection. TCRdb used MiXCR to reprocess the reads, holding one entry per CDR3 protein. The repertoire has some 450,000 distinct CDR3 sequences, 25% to 40% of them found once; the top ten carry about 13%. The sequenced material came from PBMCs. Source of these receptors: a human donor in good health (CMV status not recorded). Some clones in this sample may be carry-over from other donors' samples.

The chain joins TRBV7-9 to TRBJ2-7, with TRBD2 matching over 9 bases. Germline V lookup: CDR1 SEHNR, CDR2 FQNEAQ (reference sequence). This CDR3 has 15 amino acids. J lost 5 bases, V lost 4 bases, and 9 bases had no gene match. CDR3 in DNA: TGTGCCAGCAGCTGGGGCGGGGGGGCCGCTGACGAGCAGTACTTC. It is translated as CASSWGGGAADEQYF.

This clonotype was counted a few times. The genes are TRBV12-3 or TRBV12-4 and TRBJ2-2, with D perhaps TRBD1 (6 bases). This CDR3 comprises 15 residues. The V end was cut by 5 bases, the J end by 6 bases, with 16 bases between. Written as DNA, the CDR3 is TGTGCCAGCAGTCCACAGGGTCGACGGCCCGGGGAGCTGTTTTTT. Residues: CASSPQGRRPGELFF.

Regarding this clonotype: One base away lies a much larger clone, so this may be a sequencing read error. The chain carries TRBV7-8 and TRBJ1-2; D is perhaps TRBD1 (6 bases). Germline-derived CDR1 and CDR2 are SGHVS and FQNEAQ. The CDR3 has 14 residues. V was cut by 4 bases and J by 7 bases, with 16 bases left in between. The DNA of the CDR3 is TGTGCCAGCAGCTCTCGGGACATGGTATCTGGCTACACCTTC. Its protein product is CASSSRDMVSGYTF.

The CDR3 sequence is CASSRGGNAYEQYF. CDR3 in DNA: TGTGCCAGCAGCCGGGGGGGGAACGCCTACGAGCAGTACTTC. The V call is TRBV7-2, the J call TRBJ2-7; TRBD2 agrees at 8 bases. The CDR3 length is 14 residues. After removal of 5 bases from V and 2 bases from J, the junction contained 5 bases not matched to a gene. Looked up from germline, CDR1 is SGHTA and CDR2 is FQGNSA.

The rearrangement links TRBV2 to TRBJ1-2; 8 bases are shared with TRBD1. Germline CDR1 SNHLY, CDR2 FYNNEI. The CDR3 sequence is 13 residues long. Germline trimming cut 6 bases from V and 7 bases from J; bases unmatched to any gene: 7. The CDR3 loop is CASRVSGGSGYTF. For the CDR3, the DNA is TGTGCCAGCAGGGTTTCAGGGGGCTCTGGCTACACCTTC.

In its sample, this clonotype was seen once. A much larger clone differs from this one at a single base, so this may be a read error. J is TRBJ1-2 and V is TRBV7-2, with D tentatively TRBD1 (5 bases). CDR3 length equals 13 residues. Germline CDR1 is SGHTA and CDR2 is FQGNSA. This chain's CDR3 is CASSLTANYCYTF. The CDR3 bases are TGTGCCAGCAGCTTGACAGCTAACTATTGCTACACCTTC.

This clonotype was detected many times. J is TRBJ2-1 and V is TRBV7-8; TRBD1 agrees at 9 bases. The CDR3 is made up of 15 amino acids. The germline V gene encodes CDR1 SGHVS and CDR2 FQNEAQ. V lost 4 bases to trimming and J lost 2 bases; unmatched junction nucleotides: 3. The CDR3 here is CASSSDRGPYNEQFF. The CDR3 DNA reads TGTGCCAGCAGCTCGGACAGGGGCCCCTACAATGAGCAGTTCTTC.

V usage is TRBV6-1 and J usage is TRBJ1-2; tentative D call: TRBD1 (6 bases). V lost 5 bases to trimming and J lost 8 bases, with 15 bases between them. The CDR3 is made up of 13 amino acids. Germline-derived CDR1 and CDR2 are MNHNS and SASEGT. The CDR3 sequence is CASSPVGGGGYTF. The CDR3 DNA reads TGTGCCAGCAGTCCTGTTGGGGGCGGGGGCTACACCTTC.

This chain joins TRBV6-1 and TRBJ2-1, with 8 bases lining up with TRBD2. After removal of 5 bases from V and 3 bases from J, the junction contained 6 bases not matched to a gene. Germline lookup yields CDR1 MNHNS and CDR2 SASEGT. The CDR3 contains 15 residues. CDR3 sequence reads: CASSLIAGNYNEQFF. The DNA of the CDR3 is TGTGCCAGCAGTCTTATAGCGGGGAACTACAATGAGCAGTTCTTC.

In its sample, this clonotype was seen many times. The chain joins TRBV12-3 or TRBV12-4 to TRBJ2-5, with 8 bases fitting TRBD1. V gave up 5 bases and J gave up 1 base; unmatched junction bases: 6. The CDR3 has 15 residues. DNA of the CDR3: TGTGCCAGCAGTACCTGGACAGGGAGCCAAGAGACCCAGTACTTC. As protein: CASSTWTGSQETQYF.

This clonotype was detected many times. This chain joins TRBV7-2 and TRBJ2-7; D unclear. Germline values: CDR1 SGHTA, CDR2 FQGNSA. The CDR3 extends over 14 amino acids. V was cut by 0 bases and J by 0 bases, with 6 bases left in between. CDR3 sequence: CASSLAHSSYEQYF. CDR3 nucleotide sequence: TGTGCCAGCAGCTTAGCCCACAGCTCCTACGAGCAGTACTTC.

A few counts support this clonotype. The J gene is TRBJ2-1, the V gene TRBV2, with D maybe TRBD1 (5 bases). V was cut by 2 bases and J by 6 bases, with 14 bases left in between. Germline V lookup: CDR1 SNHLY, CDR2 FYNNEI. The CDR3 loop spans 15 amino acids. The CDR3 bases are TGTGCCAGCAGTGAAAGGGGCAAGGGCTCCAATGAGCAGTTCTTC. This gives the protein CASSERGKGSNEQFF.

The chain is built from TRBV27 and TRBJ2-2; 13 nucleotides agree with TRBD2. The CDR3 is 17 residues long. Germline assignment: CDR1 MNHEY and CDR2 SMNVEV (reference sequence). V lost 6 bases and J lost 0; bases outside the gene matches: 4. The CDR3 DNA reads TGTGCCAGCAGCGGACTAGCGGGGGCTGCGAACACCGGGGAGCTGTTTTTT. Protein product: CASSGLAGAANTGELFF.

This chain uses TRBV7-2 with TRBJ2-3; 8 bases agree with TRBD2. CDR1 and CDR2 (germline): SGHTA, FQGNSA. This CDR3 is built from 17 residues. The trim removed 3 bases at V and 2 bases at J, leaving 10 bases unmatched. DNA for the CDR3: TGTGCCAGCAGCTTGAGAGAGCGGGGGATACCCACAGATACGCAGTATTTT. It is translated as CASSLRERGIPTDTQYF.

This clonotype is a singleton in its sample. One base away lies a much larger clone, so this may be a sequencing read error. This chain uses TRBV12-3 or TRBV12-4 with TRBJ2-5; 8 nucleotides match TRBD1. The CDR3 consists of 15 residues. Losses at the gene ends were 3 bases for V and 1 base for J; bases not matched to a gene: 4. CDR3 nucleotides: TGTGCCAGCAGTTTGGGGGACAGGTTCCAAGAGACCCAGTACTTC. Amino acids: CASSLGDRFQETQYF.

This clonotype came up many times. The chain employs TRBV12-3 or TRBV12-4 and TRBJ1-2; D gene ambiguous. Trimming shortened V by 3 bases and J by 0 bases, and 8 bases separated the two germline ends. This CDR3 is built from 14 residues. The DNA for the CDR3 is TGTGCCAGCAGTTTCGAGGGATCTAACTATGGCTACACCTTC. This gives the protein CASSFEGSNYGYTF.

This chain uses TRBV4-1 with TRBJ1-6, with a tentative D call TRBD1 (6 bases). Germline loops: CDR1 MGHRA, CDR2 YSYEKL. Deletions cut 4 bases from V and 9 bases from J, with 13 bases between. The CDR3 loop spans 14 amino acids. CDR3 loop: CASSRDRIGSPLHF. DNA of the CDR3: TGCGCCAGCAGCCGAGACAGGATCGGTTCACCCCTCCACTTT.

The chain uses TRBV28 and TRBJ1-5, with TRBD1 as a possible D gene (5 bases). Germline-derived CDR1 and CDR2 are MDHEN and SYDVKM. Trimming cost V 6 bases and J 6 bases, with 15 bases left between them. This CDR3 contains 14 residues. The chain's CDR3 is CASSPEVRGQPQHF. CDR3 nucleotide sequence: TGTGCCAGCAGCCCGGAGGTGAGGGGTCAGCCCCAGCATTTT.

This clonotype was counted a few times. The chain carries TRBV12-3 or TRBV12-4 and TRBJ1-3; maybe TRBD1 (5 bases). This CDR3 is built from 15 residues. V was cut by 2 bases and J by 0 bases, with 8 bases left in between. This chain's CDR3 is CASSLTRDSGNTIYF. CDR3 sequence (DNA): TGTGCCAGCAGTTTAACCAGGGACTCTGGAAACACCATATATTTT.

This clonotype was counted once. The chain uses TRBV7-6 and TRBJ2-5; D not certain. The V end was cut by 5 bases, the J end by 7 bases, with 14 bases between. The CDR3 sequence is 13 residues long. CDR1 and CDR2 from the germline V gene are SGHVS and FNYEAQ. DNA for the CDR3: TGTGCCAGCAGCGTACCGCCGCGGTTGACCCAGTACTTC. Protein sequence: CASSVPPRLTQYF.

This clonotype was recorded a few times. The CDR3 nucleotides are TGTGCCAGCAGTGAAGGACAGAACACCTTC. Protein: CASSEGQNTF. The rearrangement uses TRBV2 and TRBJ1-2; tentatively, D is TRBD1 (5 bases). CDR1 and CDR2 from the germline V gene are SNHLY and FYNNEI. V was cut by 1 base and J by 12 bases, with 6 bases left in between. CDR3 size: 10 residues.

In its sample, this clonotype was seen once. V and J are TRBV6-2 or TRBV6-3 and TRBJ2-2, with unresolved D. The CDR3 has 16 residues. Germline V gene data show CDR1 as MNHEY and CDR2 as SVGEGT. Trimming took off 5 bases at V and 0 bases at J, with 13 bases between the two ends. The CDR3 DNA is TGTGCCAGCAGTCCGCGTGGAGTCACGAACACCGGGGAGCTGTTTTTT. This codes for CASSPRGVTNTGELFF.

Of note for this clonotype: Since a much larger clone is just one base distant, this may be a read error. Because the CDR3 is missing its conserved closing phenylalanine or tryptophan, this is likely a read error. The V call is TRBV7-6, the J call TRBJ2-3; 11 bases fit TRBD1. CDR1 is SGHVS, CDR2 FNYEAQ, per germline. The CDR3 runs to 14 residues. V lost 8 bases to trimming and J lost 8 bases; unmatched junction nucleotides: 9. The CDR3 DNA reads TGTGCCAGCGGAGGGGGGGACAGGGGGATTACGCAGTATTAT. It is translated as CASGGGDRGITQYY.

This chain joins TRBV28 and TRBJ1-5; D is undetermined. Trimming left V 2 bases short and J 6 bases short, with 11 bases between. Germline CDR1 reads MDHEN; CDR2 reads SYDVKM. The CDR3 sequence is 14 residues long. The CDR3 is CASSLMEVRQPQHF. CDR3 nucleotide sequence: TGTGCCAGCAGTTTAATGGAGGTGCGTCAGCCCCAGCATTTT.

The sample holds a few counts of this clonotype. V usage is TRBV6-2 or TRBV6-3 and J usage is TRBJ1-1, with 12 bases fitting TRBD1. V shed 0 bases, J shed 10 bases, and the junction held 9 bases outside the gene matches. The CDR3 contains 16 residues. From germline, CDR1 is MNHEY and CDR2 SVGEGT. The CDR3: CASSYSWDRGQEGAFF. The CDR3 DNA follows: TGTGCCAGCAGTTACTCTTGGGACAGGGGGCAAGAGGGAGCTTTCTTT.

In its sample, this clonotype was seen a few times. The chain uses TRBV2 and TRBJ2-1; the D gene is possibly TRBD1 (5 bases). Germline CDR1 SNHLY, CDR2 FYNNEI. V lost 6 bases and J 3 bases, leaving 15 bases between the germline ends. The CDR3 runs 15 residues. In DNA, the CDR3 is TGTGCCAGCAGCCTGACAGCCCCCAGCTACAATGAGCAGTTCTTC. Its protein product is CASSLTAPSYNEQFF.

This clonotype was recorded a few times. This rearrangement joins TRBV10-1 to TRBJ2-1; no definite D call. The CDR3 has 16 amino acids. CDR1 is WNHNN, CDR2 SYGVQD, per germline (reference sequence). The V gene lost 0 bases and the J gene lost 3 bases, with 12 bases spanning the gap. CDR3 sequence reads: CASSESSTLIYNEQFF. For the CDR3, the DNA is TGCGCCAGCAGTGAGTCGTCGACTCTTATCTACAATGAGCAGTTCTTC.

The V call is TRBV24-1, the J call TRBJ2-2, with TRBD1 identical over 9 bases. The CDR3 extends over 16 amino acids. The ends lost 2 bases at V and 5 bases at J; junction bases unmatched: 5. Germline V gives CDR1 KGHDR, CDR2 SFDVKD. The CDR3 here is CATSDYGDRDTGELFF. DNA of the CDR3: TGTGCCACCAGTGATTATGGGGACAGGGATACCGGGGAGCTGTTTTTT.

This clonotype has a handful of counts. The V and J genes are TRBV2 and TRBJ2-1; 8 bases are shared with TRBD1. J lost 4 bases, V lost 4 bases, and 6 bases had no gene match. The germline gives CDR1 SNHLY, CDR2 FYNNEI. The CDR3 runs to 15 residues. CDR3 sequence (DNA): TGTGCCAGCAGTGTAGGTCAGGGGGCTTACAATGAGCAGTTCTTC. This encodes CASSVGQGAYNEQFF.

The rearrangement joins TRBV28 to TRBJ2-7; 8 nucleotides line up with TRBD1. The junction had 6 bases not matched to a gene; V was cut back by 6 bases and J by 5 bases. This CDR3 has 13 amino acids. CDR1 and CDR2 from the germline V gene are MDHEN and SYDVKM. CDR3 sequence: CASSDRGLHEQYF. DNA for the CDR3: TGTGCCAGCAGCGACAGGGGTCTCCACGAGCAGTACTTC. Together with reference TRBV28 and TRBJ2-7, the CDR3 gives the full variable domain: DVKVTQSSRYLVKRTGEKVFLECVQDMDHENMFWYRQDPGLGLRLIYFSYDVKMKEKGDIPEGYSVSREKKERFSLILESASTNQTSMYLCASSDRGLHEQYFGPGTRLTVT.